The 23 T cell receptor beta chains below come from one sample, sequenced in a study of shared T cell receptors in the human thymus (dated by TCRdb to about 2021). The library was produced with the immunoSEQ multiplex PCR assay. This immuneACCESS table, as held by TCRdb, lists in-frame sequences with V and J called but not all clones. Of the missing ones, under half trace to an unresolved V gene in checked studies; the others have no known cause. For this sample there are approximately 580,000 clones; 75% to 80% appear just once. The ten largest clones represent about 0.014% of the sample. These sequences were also reported in another study, on human thymus T cells.

The sequenced sample consisted of thymocytes. The source is a boy under three years old with a congenital heart defect. Donor details come from another sample of the same person, matched by shared clones.

This clone was observed a single time. The V and J genes are TRBV5-1 and TRBJ2-1, with D possibly matching TRBD2 (6 bases). Trimming took off 4 bases at V and 0 bases at J, with 14 bases between the two ends. Germline CDR1 reads SGHRS; CDR2 reads YFSETQ. The CDR3 length is 16 residues. The CDR3 DNA follows: TGCGCCAGCAGCACTCTAGCGCCGAGCTCCTACAATGAGCAGTTCTTC. It translates to CASSTLAPSSYNEQFF.

The chain employs TRBV28 and TRBJ2-5, with 7 bases lining up with TRBD2. Germline CDR1 and CDR2: MDHEN and SYDVKM. This CDR3 region has 17 residues. The J segment lost 4 bases and the V segment lost 7 bases, leaving 18 bases of the junction unmatched. The CDR3 coding sequence is TGTGCCAGCACCCCAGGGCCCCAGCGGGAACGGGGAGAGACCCAGTACTTC. Translation: CASTPGPQRERGETQYF.

CDR3 sequence reads: CASSRLAGGPVTDTQYF. CDR3 sequence (DNA): TGCGCCAGCAGCAGACTAGCGGGAGGGCCTGTTACAGATACGCAGTATTTT. The rearrangement uses TRBV4-3 and TRBJ2-3, with TRBD2 matching over 14 bases. The V gene's germline CDR1 is LGHNA and CDR2 YSLEER. With V trimmed by 5 bases and J by 3 bases, 7 bases remained unmatched. The length of the CDR3 is 17 residues.

The chain recombines TRBV27 with TRBJ2-3; TRBD2 agrees at 9 bases. Germline values: CDR1 MNHEY, CDR2 SMNVEV (reference sequence). Unmatched junction bases numbered 8, after V lost 1 base and J lost 3 bases. This CDR3 is built from 17 residues. The CDR3 sequence: CASSLFGGRAGTDTQYF. CDR3 sequence (DNA): TGTGCCAGCAGTTTATTCGGCGGGAGGGCCGGGACAGATACGCAGTATTTT.

This chain joins TRBV27 and TRBJ2-7, with 7 bases lining up with TRBD2. After removal of 5 bases from V and 5 bases from J, the junction contained 12 bases not matched to a gene. The CDR3 extends over 15 amino acids. Germline CDR1 MNHEY, CDR2 SMNVEV (reference sequence). CDR3 amino acids: CASSPSAGSHDEQYF. Written as DNA, the CDR3 is TGTGCCAGCAGTCCCTCAGCGGGGTCCCACGACGAGCAGTACTTC.

This clone has a single count. The gene calls are TRBV19 and TRBJ2-7; weak D call: TRBD2 (7 bases). The CDR3 covers 13 residues. Germline V gene data show CDR1 as LNHDA and CDR2 as SQIVND (reference sequence). V dropped 6 bases and J dropped 5 bases, with 14 bases sitting between them. The CDR3 DNA reads as TGTGCCAGTAGGGAGTGGGGGGGCCACGAGCAGTACTTC. It yields the protein CASREWGGHEQYF.

The gene calls are TRBV7-7 and TRBJ2-7; 12 nucleotides agree with TRBD2. CDR1 is SSHAT and CDR2 is FNYEAQ in the germline V gene (reference sequence). The CDR3 is 17 amino acids. The ends lost 5 bases at V and 0 bases at J; junction bases unmatched: 8. CDR3 in DNA: TGTGCCAGCAGCCCCGGACTAGCGGGACCCAGCTCCTACGAGCAGTACTTC. Translating it yields CASSPGLAGPSSYEQYF.

This clone showed up just once. V is TRBV7-9 and J is TRBJ2-3, with TRBD2 matching 12 bases. Germline V CDR1 and CDR2: SEHNR, FQNEAQ (reference sequence). The CDR3 contains 15 residues. J gave up 5 bases and V 6 bases, and 6 bases lay outside the gene matches. The CDR3, as DNA: TGTGCCAGCAGAGGACTAGCGGGATCGCTAGATACGCAGTATTTT. It specifies CASRGLAGSLDTQYF.

This clone was observed a few times. The chain links TRBV28 to TRBJ1-5; 8 bases agree with TRBD1. V dropped 1 base and J dropped 6; count of bases not matched to a gene: 23. The CDR3 totals 21 residues. CDR1 is MDHEN and CDR2 is SYDVKM in the germline V gene. This CDR3 reads CASSLSLYQSTGEFCGQPQHF. The DNA of the CDR3 is TGTGCCAGCAGTTTATCTTTATACCAATCGACAGGGGAGTTCTGCGGTCAGCCCCAGCATTTT.

This chain uses TRBV14 with TRBJ2-5, with 10 bases lining up with TRBD2. This CDR3 contains 17 residues. Germline CDR1 SGHDN, CDR2 FVKESK. Trimming removed 0 bases from V and 2 bases from J; junction bases left unmatched: 6. CDR3 sequence: CASSQDQAGLAQETQYF. DNA for the CDR3: TGTGCCAGCAGCCAAGATCAGGCGGGACTAGCGCAAGAGACCCAGTACTTC.

The chain has TRBV27 and TRBJ1-3; D unclear. This CDR3 has 14 residues. Per the germline V gene, CDR1 is MNHEY and CDR2 is SMNVEV (reference sequence). V lost 8 bases to trimming and J lost 2 bases, with 13 bases between them. CDR3: CASGSGEPGNTIYF. Here the CDR3 DNA reads TGTGCCAGCGGTTCGGGAGAACCTGGAAACACCATATATTTT.

The chain couples TRBV5-1 to TRBJ2-2; 8 bases are shared with TRBD1. Germline V gives CDR1 SGHRS, CDR2 YFSETQ. The CDR3 has 15 amino acids. The V gene end was trimmed by 0 bases and the J gene end by 6 bases; junction bases not matched to a gene: 4. The CDR3 protein is CASSLAGGLSGELFF. CDR3 bases: TGCGCCAGCAGCTTGGCAGGGGGCCTATCCGGGGAGCTGTTTTTT.

V usage is TRBV6-5 and J usage is TRBJ1-2, with 7 bases that match TRBD1. The CDR3 loop spans 14 amino acids. Per the germline V gene, CDR1 is MNHEY and CDR2 is SVGAGI. V shed 5 bases, J shed 4 bases, and the junction held 7 bases outside the gene matches. DNA for the CDR3: TGTGCCAGCAGTACAGAGACAGGGACCTATGGCTACACCTTC. Protein sequence: CASSTETGTYGYTF.

This rearrangement joins TRBV29-1 to TRBJ2-2; D possibly corresponds to TRBD2 (5 bases). With 7 bases removed from V and 5 bases from J, the gap between germline ends came to 14 bases. The CDR3 sequence is 13 residues long. The germline V gene encodes CDR1 SQVTM and CDR2 ANQGSEA. CDR3 DNA sequence: TGCAGCGGGCGGTCCGGAGGTACCGGGGAGCTGTTTTTT. Translation gives CSGRSGGTGELFF.

This clone appeared a single time. The gene calls are TRBV6-4 and TRBJ2-3, with TRBD2 identical over 13 bases. The CDR3 has 16 amino acids. J was trimmed by 4 bases and V by 4 bases; bases with no gene match: 5. CDR1 and CDR2 from the germline V gene are MRHNA and SNTAGT. The DNA of the CDR3 is TGTGCCAGCAGTGGGACTAGCGGGAGTGGGGCAGATACGCAGTATTTT. It is translated as CASSGTSGSGADTQYF.

The chain employs TRBV11-3 and TRBJ1-2; 8 bases align to TRBD1. This CDR3 region has 19 residues. Germline CDR1 is SGHNT and CDR2 is YENEEA. V trimming: 0 bases; J trimming: 4 bases; junction bases outside the gene matches: 16. CDR3 DNA sequence: TGTGCCAGCAGCTTAGATCCTGGACAGGGCTCGCATCTGGGCTATGGCTACACCTTC. Its translation: CASSLDPGQGSHLGYGYTF. Complete variable domain (other parts from reference TRBV11-3 and TRBJ1-2): EAGVVQSPRYKIIEKKQPVAFWCNPISGHNTLYWYLQNLGQGPELLIRYENEEAVDDSQLPKDRFSAERLKGVDSTLKIQPAELGDSAVYLCASSLDPGQGSHLGYGYTFGSGTRLTVV.

This clone was seen a single time. The chain joins TRBV7-8 to TRBJ2-7; 16 bases agree with TRBD2. V trimming: 2 bases; J trimming: 7 bases; junction bases outside the gene matches: 14. CDR3 size: 19 residues. The germline CDR1 and CDR2 sequences are SGHVS and FQNEAQ. CDR3 sequence: CASSLSFGGLAGGPQEQYF. The CDR3 DNA follows: TGTGCCAGCAGCTTAAGTTTCGGGGGACTAGCGGGAGGGCCGCAAGAGCAGTACTTC.

A few counts support this clone. The V call is TRBV5-6, the J call TRBJ2-1, with D possibly being TRBD2 (6 bases). The germline V gene has CDR1 SGHDT and CDR2 YYEEEE. The ends were cut back, 3 bases at V and 2 bases at J, with 15 bases in the middle. The CDR3 totals 16 residues. The CDR3 region is CASSSRDLGTYNEQFF. CDR3 coding DNA: TGTGCCAGCAGCTCCCGGGACTTAGGGACCTACAATGAGCAGTTCTTC.

The chain combines TRBV23-1 with TRBJ1-5; a possible D gene is TRBD1 (6 bases). Being an ORF, TRBV23-1 has a function that is uncertain. The CDR3 is 19 residues long. The V and J ends lost 3 bases and 6 bases respectively, with 27 bases between them. CDR3 DNA sequence: TGCGCCAGCAGTCACGACAGGCCCTCCCAAGTGTTTAATGGTCAGCCCCAGCATTTT. It translates to CASSHDRPSQVFNGQPQHF.

This chain links TRBV7-9 with TRBJ2-1; the match to TRBD2 covers 7 bases. The CDR3 covers 18 residues. Germline V gives CDR1 SEHNR, CDR2 FQNEAQ (reference sequence). The trim removed 2 bases at V and 2 bases at J, leaving 12 bases unmatched. CDR3: CASSLRIRAGETYNEQFF. The CDR3 DNA reads as TGTGCCAGCAGCTTAAGGATCAGGGCGGGAGAAACCTACAATGAGCAGTTCTTC.

The chain combines TRBV2 with TRBJ2-1; possible D gene TRBD2, 5 bases. Trimming took 3 bases from V and 12 from J, leaving 12 bases between them. CDR3 size: 12 residues. Germline lookup yields CDR1 SNHLY and CDR2 FYNNEI. The CDR3 DNA reads TGTGCCAGCAGTGATAGGTCAGGAGGGCAGTTCTTC. It codes for CASSDRSGGQFF.

The chain carries TRBV5-8 and TRBJ1-2; D gene ambiguous. Germline CDR1 SGHTS, CDR2 YDEGEE. The CDR3 covers 13 residues. V lost 0 bases to trimming and J lost 2 bases, with 5 bases between them. The chain's CDR3 is CASSLARNYGYTF. As DNA, the CDR3 is TGTGCCAGCAGCTTGGCCAGGAACTATGGCTACACCTTC.

The chain is built from TRBV2 and TRBJ1-3; the match to TRBD1 covers 8 bases. Germline-derived CDR1 and CDR2 are SNHLY and FYNNEI. CDR3 size: 18 residues. Trimming removed 5 bases from V and 0 bases from J; junction bases left unmatched: 12. The CDR3 DNA is TGTGCCAGCAGTCTGGACAGGGAAAACCCCTACTCTGGAAACACCATATATTTT. It translates to CASSLDRENPYSGNTIYF.